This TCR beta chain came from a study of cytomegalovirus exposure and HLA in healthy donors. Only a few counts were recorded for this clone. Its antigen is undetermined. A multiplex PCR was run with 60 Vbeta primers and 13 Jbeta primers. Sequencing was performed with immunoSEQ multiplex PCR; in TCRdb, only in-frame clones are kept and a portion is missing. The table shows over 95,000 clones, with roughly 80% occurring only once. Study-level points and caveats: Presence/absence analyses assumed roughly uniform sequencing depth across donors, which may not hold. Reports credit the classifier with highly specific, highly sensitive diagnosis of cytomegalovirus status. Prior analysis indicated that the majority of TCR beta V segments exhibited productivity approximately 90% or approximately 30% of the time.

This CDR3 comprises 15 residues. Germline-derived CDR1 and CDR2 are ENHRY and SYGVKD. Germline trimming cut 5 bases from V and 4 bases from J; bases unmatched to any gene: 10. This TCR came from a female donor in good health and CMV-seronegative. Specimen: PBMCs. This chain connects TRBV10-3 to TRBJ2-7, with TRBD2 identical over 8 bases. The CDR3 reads CAISRTSGGLYEQYF. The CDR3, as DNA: TGTGCCATCAGTAGAACTAGCGGCGGTTTGTACGAGCAGTACTTC.